Each of the 16 T cell receptor beta chains below was sequenced from the same sample in a study of OX40 agonist ivuxolimab in advanced cancers. TCRdb keeps only in-frame clones here, not all; method: immunoSEQ multiplex PCR. This sample carries tens of thousands of clones, roughly nine tenths of them seen once, and the ten largest clones take approximately 11%. Sequenced here: CD4+ or CD8+ T cells sorted from blood, sampled in a trial of the OX40 agonist ivuxolimab. The source of these receptors is an adult with an advanced solid tumor such as melanoma, head and neck, liver or kidney cancer.

V gene TRBV11-2 combines with J gene TRBJ2-2, with D tentatively TRBD2 (5 bases). Trimming took 8 bases from V and 5 from J, leaving 9 bases between them. Germline V gene data show CDR1 as SGHAT and CDR2 as FQNNGV. The CDR3 is made up of 12 amino acids. The CDR3 loop reads CASVGGTGELFF. CDR3 nucleotide sequence: TGTGCCAGCGTCGGAGGAACCGGGGAGCTGTTTTTT.

The V call is TRBV15, the J call TRBJ1-3, with no clear D. V was pared by 0 bases and J by 0 bases, with 15 bases between. From germline, CDR1 is LNHNV and CDR2 YYDKDF (reference sequence). CDR3 length: 18 residues. CDR3 sequence reads: CATSRDNLGGPSGNTIYF. In DNA, the CDR3 is TGTGCCACCAGCAGAGACAACCTGGGCGGCCCCTCTGGAAACACCATATATTTT.

The gene calls are TRBV2 and TRBJ1-6, with D possibly TRBD1 on 5 matching bases. The CDR3 consists of 15 residues. The germline V gene has CDR1 SNHLY and CDR2 FYNNEI. V shed 5 bases and J shed 14 bases, with 22 bases lying between them. The CDR3 protein is CASSPLDSGPRTLHF. For the CDR3, the DNA is TGTGCCAGCAGTCCCTTGGACTCGGGGCCGAGGACCCTCCACTTT.

The rearrangement links TRBV9 to TRBJ1-1; 7 bases map to TRBD1. CDR1 SGDLS and CDR2 YYNGEE come from the germline V gene. The junction had 5 bases not matched to a gene; V was cut back by 0 bases and J by 3 bases. This CDR3 is 15 amino acids long. As DNA, the CDR3 is TGTGCCAGCAGCGTAGGGGGCAGGGGGGACACTGAAGCTTTCTTT. The encoded protein is CASSVGGRGDTEAFF. Using reference TRBV9 and TRBJ1-1 for the parts outside the CDR3, the full variable domain is DSGVTQTPKHLITATGQRVTLRCSPRSGDLSVYWYQQSLDQGLQFLIQYYNGEERAKGNILERFSAQQFPDLHSELNLSSLELGDSALYFCASSVGGRGDTEAFFGQGTRLTVV.

Here the CDR3 DNA reads TGCGCCAGCAGCTACGCAACTAATGAAAAACTGTTTTTT. Amino acid sequence: CASSYATNEKLFF. The V and J genes are TRBV5-1 and TRBJ1-4; unclear D gene. The CDR3 is 13 amino acids. The germline V gene encodes CDR1 SGHRS and CDR2 YFSETQ. Trimming pared 3 bases from V and 0 bases from J, leaving 3 bases between.

The genes are TRBV6-5 and TRBJ1-4, with D possibly matching TRBD1 (5 bases). This CDR3 contains 15 residues. V gave up 1 base and J gave up 3 bases, with 9 bases separating them. The germline gives CDR1 MNHEY, CDR2 SVGAGI. The CDR3 nucleotides read TGTGCCAGCAGTTACTTGGGGGGGGCTAATGAAAAACTGTTTTTT. It is translated as CASSYLGGANEKLFF.

The V call is TRBV6-5, the J call TRBJ2-5; perhaps D is TRBD1 or TRBD2 (5 bases each). Gene TRBJ2-7 matches the end of the DNA better, so the J call may be wrong. From germline, CDR1 is MNHEY and CDR2 SVGAGI. The CDR3 is made up of 12 amino acids. The CDR3 loop is CASGRGATEQYF. The CDR3 DNA is TGTGCCAGCGGAAGGGGAGCAACCGAGCAGTACTTC.

This sequence joins TRBV29-1 and TRBJ2-7; TRBD1 aligns across 9 bases. CDR1 is SQVTM and CDR2 is ANQGSEA in the germline V gene. V shed 5 bases and J 3 bases; nucleotides not matched to a gene: 2. The CDR3 consists of 12 residues. The CDR3 protein is CSVLTGGYEQYF. CDR3 DNA: TGCAGCGTTCTGACAGGGGGCTACGAGCAGTACTTC.

The chain employs TRBV28 and TRBJ2-7; 8 bases map to TRBD1. V trimming: 5 bases; J trimming: 4 bases; junction bases outside the gene matches: 19. The CDR3 runs to 18 residues. In germline, CDR1 is MDHEN, CDR2 SYDVKM. For the CDR3, the DNA is TGTGCCAGCAGTAAGGTATGGTCCGCGTCAGGGGGCGGTTACGAGCAGTACTTC. As protein: CASSKVWSASGGGYEQYF.

This chain connects TRBV9 to TRBJ2-3; D ambiguous. Per germline, CDR1 SGDLS and CDR2 YYNGEE. Trimming took off 1 base at V and 5 bases at J, with 5 bases between the two ends. The CDR3 has 12 residues. The CDR3 is CASSVTGDTQYF. CDR3 DNA sequence: TGTGCCAGCAGCGTAACGGGAGATACGCAGTATTTT.

This chain joins TRBV18 and TRBJ1-2; 10 bases map to TRBD1. With 4 bases clipped from V and 7 bases from J, the junction kept 9 bases outside the gene matches. The CDR3 runs to 15 residues. The germline CDR1 and CDR2 sequences are KGHSH and LQKENI. The CDR3 DNA sequence: TGTGCCAGCTCACGAAGGGGGGACAGGGGAACTGGCTACACCTTC. This sequence encodes CASSRRGDRGTGYTF.

The chain recombines TRBV7-2 with TRBJ2-5, with D possibly being TRBD1 (5 bases). In germline, CDR1 is SGHTA, CDR2 FQGNSA. The CDR3 length is 16 residues. V lost 5 bases and J 4 bases, leaving 20 bases between the germline ends. The CDR3 spells CASSRYGQPNRETQYF. CDR3 sequence (DNA): TGTGCCAGCAGCAGATACGGACAACCGAACCGAGAGACCCAGTACTTC.

The V call is TRBV7-9, the J call TRBJ2-2, with D tentatively TRBD2 (5 bases). CDR1 and CDR2 from the germline V gene are SEHNR and FQNEAQ (reference sequence). This CDR3 comprises 14 residues. V was clipped by 5 bases and J by 9 bases, with 16 bases between them. In DNA, the CDR3 is TGTGCCAGCAGCGATAGAGGGCTTTTGAGGGAGCTGTTTTTT. This sequence encodes CASSDRGLLRELFF. The full variable domain, with the rest looked up from reference TRBV7-9 and TRBJ2-2, is DTGVSQNPRHKITKRGQNVTFRCDPISEHNRLYWYRQTLGQGPEFLTYFQNEAQLEKSRLLSDRFSAERPKGSFSTLEIQRTEQGDSAMYLCASSDRGLLRELFFGEGSRLTVL.

The chain recombines TRBV11-2 with TRBJ2-7; D remains ambiguous. The CDR3 loop spans 16 amino acids. Germline-derived CDR1 and CDR2 are SGHAT and FQNNGV. V was pared by 0 bases and J by 0 bases, with 12 bases between. DNA of the CDR3: TGTGCCAGCAGCTTAGAGTGGGGTCTAAGCTCCTACGAGCAGTACTTC. Protein sequence: CASSLEWGLSSYEQYF.

The rearrangement joins TRBV4-1 to TRBJ1-2, with TRBD1 identical over 11 bases. CDR1 and CDR2 (germline): MGHRA, YSYEKL. V lost 4 bases, J lost 4 bases, and 11 bases stayed unmatched. CDR3 size: 17 residues. CDR3 in amino acids: CASSPSGQGAFGYGYTF. The CDR3 DNA reads TGCGCCAGCAGCCCATCCGGACAGGGGGCCTTCGGCTATGGCTACACCTTC.

The chain links TRBV28 to TRBJ1-2; TRBD1 is a possible D gene (6 bases). This CDR3 has 13 amino acids. With 8 bases removed from V and 0 bases from J, the gap between germline ends came to 10 bases. Germline V gene sequence: CDR1 MDHEN, CDR2 SYDVKM. The CDR3 nucleotides read TGTGCCAGCCGGGGGGCTGCTAACTATGGCTACACCTTC. Its protein product is CASRGAANYGYTF.